The TCR beta chain under discussion was sequenced for a study of T-cell reconstitution after alpha-beta-depleted transplantation in children. For TCRbeta, the library was prepared with unique molecular identifiers. TCRdb re-called the PCR reads through MiXCR, storing one row per CDR3 protein. Of over 200,000 distinct CDR3 sequences in the sample, approximately 19% were seen once. The CDR3 contains 15 residues. V gave up 5 bases and J gave up 0 bases, with 12 bases separating them. Per the germline V gene, CDR1 is MDHEN and CDR2 is SYDVKM. This TCR was recovered from a male patient aged 2 to 9 who had a stem cell transplant for acute lymphoblastic leukemia, so the T cells may come from the graft donor. This specimen consisted of PBMCs, mostly from graft donor cells, obtained 360 days after TCRalphabeta/CD19-depleted stem cell transplant. This chain uses TRBV28 with TRBJ2-3; the D is unclear. The CDR3 region is CASSKQAGSTDTQYF. The CDR3, as DNA: TGTGCCAGCAGTAAGCAGGCCGGGAGCACAGATACGCAGTATTTT.